A selection of T cell receptor beta chains follows, all from one sample in a study of T-cell reconstitution after alpha-beta-depleted transplantation in children. TCRdb recomputed calls from the PCR reads with MiXCR, one row per CDR3 protein. The sample lists around 670,000 distinct CDR3 sequences, around 13% occurring once. The sample here was PBMCs, taken before TCRalphabeta/CD19-depleted stem cell transplant. The receptors come from a girl aged 2-10 years with congenital amegakaryocytic thrombocytopenia, due to receive a stem cell transplant. The CDR3 runs from the conserved cysteine through the conserved F or W. Fields, in order: CDR3 DNA, CDR3 protein, V gene, D gene, J gene, clone size. The D gene is left open where the match is weak. Some rows have no size entry. The others give once, few or many, or a class for an expanded clone.

TGTGCCAGCAGCCAAGGTCCGGGACAGCCTGAAGAAAACTATGGCTACACCTTC CASSQGPGQPEENYGYTF TRBV3-1 TRBD1 TRBJ1-2 few
TGTTCCAGCAGCCAATCGTCTCTCGAGCAGTACTTC CSSSQSSLEQYF TRBV14 - TRBJ2-7 once
TGCAGTGCCGGACTAGCGGGAGAAGACGAGCAGTACTTC CSAGLAGEDEQYF TRBV20-1 TRBD2 TRBJ2-7 many
TGTGCCAGCAGCCCGGGGGCAGGGGGGCCCTACGAGCAGTACTTC CASSPGAGGPYEQYF TRBV7-9 - TRBJ2-7 many
TGCGCCAGCAGCTTGGGACAGGCCCTCTCCGGGGCCAACGTCCTGACTTTC CASSLGQALSGANVLTF TRBV5-1 - TRBJ2-6 many
TGCGCCAGCGGTGTGGACACGCAGTATTTT CASGVDTQYF TRBV5-1 - TRBJ2-3 many
TGCAGTGCTAGAGATGAGGCGACCACCCGTCCTTTCTTC CSARDEATTRPFF TRBV20-1 - TRBJ2-1 few
TGCAGCACCAACCAGGCCTACGGGGTAGGGGAAGATACGCAGTATTTT CSTNQAYGVGEDTQYF TRBV29-1 - TRBJ2-3 -
TGCGCCAGCTCAAAGAGTGAGACTAATGAAAAACTGTTTTTT CASSKSETNEKLFF TRBV5-1 - TRBJ1-4 many
TGCGCCAGCAGCTTTAGCGGGATCATCTCCAATGAGCAGTTCTTC CASSFSGIISNEQFF TRBV5-1 TRBD2 TRBJ2-1 -
TGTGCCAGCAGTTTATCGATCGATAGCGGGATACGGACCGGGGAGCTGTTTTTT CASSLSIDSGIRTGELFF TRBV27 TRBD2 TRBJ2-2 -
TGTGCCAGCAGTCCATGGGGGGGTGGGAACTATGGCTACACCTTC CASSPWGGGNYGYTF TRBV12-3/TRBV12-4 - TRBJ1-2 many
TGTGCCATCAAGGGAGCGGGAGGCCACACAGATACGCAGTATTTT CAIKGAGGHTDTQYF TRBV10-3 TRBD2 TRBJ2-3 -
TGCAGCGTGGAGGACAGATACACCGGGGAGCTGTTTTTT CSVEDRYTGELFF TRBV29-1 - TRBJ2-2 many
TGCAGTGCCAGAAGGACTAGTCAAGAGACCCAGTACTTC CSARRTSQETQYF TRBV20-1 TRBD2 TRBJ2-5 many
TGCAGTGCCCGGGACAGTTTTTACGAGCAGTACTTC CSARDSFYEQYF TRBV20-1 TRBD1 TRBJ2-7 many
TGCAGTGCTAGACTAGCGACAACGGCCGACGAGCAGTACTTC CSARLATTADEQYF TRBV20-1 - TRBJ2-7 -
TGTGCCAGCAGCGTTCAGAGCTACGAGCAGTACTTC CASSVQSYEQYF TRBV7-9 - TRBJ2-7 many
TGTGCCAGTAGTGAACAGGGTTACCAGCCCCAGCATTTT CASSEQGYQPQHF TRBV19 - TRBJ1-5 many
TGTGCCAGCAGTAACCGAGGGACTCGGCCCCAGCATTTT CASSNRGTRPQHF TRBV6-5 - TRBJ1-5 many
TGTGCCAGCACCGTCAGGGAGGGGTGGATTCAGCCCCAGCATTTT CASTVREGWIQPQHF TRBV6-2/TRBV6-3 - TRBJ1-5 -
TGTGCCAGCAGCTTGATTTTGGGCCATGAGCAGTTCTTC CASSLILGHEQFF TRBV7-9 - TRBJ2-1 many
TGCGCCAGCAGCTTGCGGCAGCCCTACACAGATACGCAGTATTTT CASSLRQPYTDTQYF TRBV5-1 - TRBJ2-3 -
TGTGCCAGCACCAATACACTCCTTAGTTCCCAGGAGCAGTACTTC CASTNTLLSSQEQYF TRBV5-5 - TRBJ2-7 few
TGTGCCAGCAGTTCGGGACTAGCGGGGACCCAGTACTTC CASSSGLAGTQYF TRBV12-3/TRBV12-4 TRBD2 TRBJ2-5 -
TGCAGTATAGCGGGAGGGCGAAATGAGCAGTTCTTC CSIAGGRNEQFF TRBV20-1 TRBD2 TRBJ2-1 many
TGTGCCAGCAGCCAAAGGCCAGGGGGCCGGGGCACTGAAGCTTTCTTT CASSQRPGGRGTEAFF TRBV3-1 TRBD1 TRBJ1-1 few
TGCAGTGTTCGGGCCGGGAATGAAAAACTGTTTTTT CSVRAGNEKLFF TRBV20-1 - TRBJ1-4 -
TGCGCCAGCAGCTTGTGGCAGGGAGGGACAGATACGCAGTATTTT CASSLWQGGTDTQYF TRBV5-1 TRBD2 TRBJ2-3 -
TGTGCCAGCAGCTTATTGGGCCCCCGCAGCCCGGAAGCTTTCTTT CASSLLGPRSPEAFF TRBV7-3 - TRBJ1-1 few
TGTGCCGGTCGGGAGGGGGCGAACACCGGGGAGCTGTTTTTT CAGREGANTGELFF TRBV28 TRBD2 TRBJ2-2 many
TGCAGCCATAGCGGGAGGGTTTCCCAAGAGACCCAGTACTTC CSHSGRVSQETQYF TRBV29-1 TRBD2 TRBJ2-5 -
TGCGCCAGCAGTGACACCGGGACTAGCGGGAGCTCCTACGAGCAGTACTTC CASSDTGTSGSSYEQYF TRBV10-1 TRBD2 TRBJ2-7 -
TGCAGTGCTGAGAGGGGATGGAGCTCCTACGAGCAGTACTTC CSAERGWSSYEQYF TRBV20-1 - TRBJ2-7 many
TGTGCCATCGTGAGGGGACTAGCGGGCCACGAGCAGTACTTC CAIVRGLAGHEQYF TRBV10-3 TRBD2 TRBJ2-7 few
TGCAGCGTTGAGCCCCCCGGGGCCCCCAACATTCAGTACTTC CSVEPPGAPNIQYF TRBV29-1 - TRBJ2-4 few
TGTGCCAGCAGCCCAACACCGTGGGAGGCCTGGAATGAGCAGTTCTTC CASSPTPWEAWNEQFF TRBV6-5 - TRBJ2-1 many
TGTGCCAGCAGCCATTTCGAGGGCCGAGACAGGGGCTACGAGCAGTACTTC CASSHFEGRDRGYEQYF TRBV7-8 TRBD1 TRBJ2-7 -
TGCGCCAGCAGCTTGACAGGGGCGTCTTTCGACACTGAAGCTTTCTTT CASSLTGASFDTEAFF TRBV5-1 TRBD1 TRBJ1-1 many
TGTGCCAGCAGCGCGATACAAGGGCTAAGTGAAAAACTGTTTTTT CASSAIQGLSEKLFF TRBV7-8 - TRBJ1-4 -
TGCAGTGCTAGATCAGGGCCTCCGGGCTATGGCTACACCTTC CSARSGPPGYGYTF TRBV20-1 - TRBJ1-2 few
TGCAGTGCCGACGGGGGGTTTGGCTACACCTTC CSADGGFGYTF TRBV20-1 - TRBJ1-2 many
TGCAGTGCCGTCCACAGCTGGGGGGCAGATACGCAGTATTTT CSAVHSWGADTQYF TRBV20-1 - TRBJ2-3 many
TGCAGCGTTGGGAGGGACAGCGGGACTGAAGCTTTCTTT CSVGRDSGTEAFF TRBV29-1 TRBD1 TRBJ1-1 many
TGCAGCGTGAACGGACAGGGACTCATTCAGTACTTC CSVNGQGLIQYF TRBV29-1 TRBD1 TRBJ2-4 few
TGTGCCAGCGGGCCCCAAAACGGGCCAAATGAGCAGTTCTTC CASGPQNGPNEQFF TRBV12-3/TRBV12-4 - TRBJ2-1 many
TGTGCCATCGAGGTGGCCACAGATACGCAGTATTTT CAIEVATDTQYF TRBV28 - TRBJ2-3 few
TGCGCCAGCAGCTTGAGCGGGTGGGAGTACAATGAGCAGTTCTTC CASSLSGWEYNEQFF TRBV5-1 - TRBJ2-1 many
TGTGCCTGGAGCAGAACGAAGGACAGGGCTGTAGATACGCAGTATTTT CAWSRTKDRAVDTQYF TRBV30 TRBD1 TRBJ2-3 few
TGCAGTGCTCAACTAGCGGGAGACACCTACGAGCAGTACTTC CSAQLAGDTYEQYF TRBV20-1 TRBD2 TRBJ2-7 -
TGCGCCAGCAGCCCGGGCTGGGGAGGTGAAGCTTTCTTT CASSPGWGGEAFF TRBV5-1 - TRBJ1-1 few
TGTGCCAGCAGCTCTGACGCATCGGCCTTGGAGTTCTTC CASSSDASALEFF TRBV6-6 - TRBJ2-1 many
TGTGCCAGCAGCTTGACGGGGGGAGGCAATCAGCCCCAGCATTTT CASSLTGGGNQPQHF TRBV5-5 - TRBJ1-5 -